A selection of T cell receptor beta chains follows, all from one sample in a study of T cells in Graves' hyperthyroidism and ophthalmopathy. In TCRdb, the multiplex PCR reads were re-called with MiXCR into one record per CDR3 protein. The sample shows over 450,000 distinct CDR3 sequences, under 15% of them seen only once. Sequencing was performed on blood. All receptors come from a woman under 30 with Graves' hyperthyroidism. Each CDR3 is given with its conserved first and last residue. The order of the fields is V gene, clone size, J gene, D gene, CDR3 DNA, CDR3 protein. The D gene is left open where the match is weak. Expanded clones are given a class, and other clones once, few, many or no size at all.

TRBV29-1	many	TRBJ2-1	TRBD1	TGCAGCTCCCAAGTGGGACAGGCATCTGAGCAGTTCTTC	CSSQVGQASEQFF
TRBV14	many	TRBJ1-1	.	TGTGCCAGCAGCCAAGTCCCGAACACTGAAGCTTTCTTT	CASSQVPNTEAFF
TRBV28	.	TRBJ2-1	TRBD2	TGTGCCAGCAGCTCCGGAGCGGGAGGGTACAATGAGCAGTTCTTC	CASSSGAGGYNEQFF
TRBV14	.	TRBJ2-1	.	TGTGCCAGCAGCCAAGGGCGCGGGGACCCGCTTCATGAGCAGTTCTTC	CASSQGRGDPLHEQFF
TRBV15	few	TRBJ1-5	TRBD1	TGTGCCACCAACAGACAGGGGGGCAATCAGCCCCAGCATTTT	CATNRQGGNQPQHF
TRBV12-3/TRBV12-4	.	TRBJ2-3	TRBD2	TGTGCCAGCAGTTTGCTAGCGGGAGATACGCAGTATTTT	CASSLLAGDTQYF
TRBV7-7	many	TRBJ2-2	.	TGTGCTAGCAGTCTCGGGGCCCACACCGGGGAGCTGTTTTTT	CASSLGAHTGELFF
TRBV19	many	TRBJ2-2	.	TGTGCCAGTAGTATAGACAGGGCGAACACCGGGGAGCTGTTTTTT	CASSIDRANTGELFF
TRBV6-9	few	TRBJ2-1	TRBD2	TGTGCCAGCAGTTCGCGTCCGGGACTAGATCCCTACAATGAGCAGTTCTTC	CASSSRPGLDPYNEQFF
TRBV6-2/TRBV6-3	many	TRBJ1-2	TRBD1	TGTGCCAGCAGTTACACAGGGGGTGACTATGGCTACACCTTC	CASSYTGGDYGYTF
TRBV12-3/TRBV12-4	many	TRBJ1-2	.	TGTGCCAGCAGTACCCCAGGTCAGGGTTTAAAGGGCTACACCTTC	CASSTPGQGLKGYTF
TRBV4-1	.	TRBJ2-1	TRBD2	TGCGCCACCGGGACTAGAGGGGTCACTGAGCAGTTCTTC	CATGTRGVTEQFF
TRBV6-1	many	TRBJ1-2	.	TGTGCCAGCAGTGAACTGGGTAACTATGGCTACACCTTC	CASSELGNYGYTF
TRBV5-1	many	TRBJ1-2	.	TGCGCCAGCACCCCGTTGCCAGACCCTAACTATGGCTACACCTTC	CASTPLPDPNYGYTF
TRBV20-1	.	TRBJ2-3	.	TGCAGTGCTTGCTTACTTCCAGCACGCACAGATACGCAGTATTTT	CSACLLPARTDTQYF
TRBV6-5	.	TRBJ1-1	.	TGTGCCAGCAGTTACTCGATAACAGGTAACACTGAAGCTTTCTTT	CASSYSITGNTEAFF
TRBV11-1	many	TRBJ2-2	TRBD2	TGTGCCAGCAGCTTAAGAGGCCCGACTAGCGCGGTCGGGGAGCTGTTTTTT	CASSLRGPTSAVGELFF
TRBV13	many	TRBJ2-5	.	TGTGCCAGCAGCCGCAGCGGAGTAAAGACCCAGTACTTC	CASSRSGVKTQYF
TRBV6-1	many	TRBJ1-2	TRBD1	TGTGCCAGCAGGCGCGGGACAGGTGCTTATGGCTACACCTTC	CASRRGTGAYGYTF
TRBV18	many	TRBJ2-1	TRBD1	TGTGCCAGCTCACCGGGACAGGGAACAAACAATGAGCAGTTCTTC	CASSPGQGTNNEQFF
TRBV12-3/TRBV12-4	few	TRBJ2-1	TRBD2	TGTGCCAGCAGTATAGCGGGAGGGGACCTCAATGAGCAGTTCTTC	CASSIAGGDLNEQFF
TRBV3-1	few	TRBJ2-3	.	TGTGCCAGCAGCCACCTCGGAACAGATACGCAGTATTTT	CASSHLGTDTQYF
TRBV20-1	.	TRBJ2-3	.	TGCAGTGCTGAGCTCACAGATACGCAGTATTTT	CSAELTDTQYF
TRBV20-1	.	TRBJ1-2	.	TGCAGTGCTAGACGCAGGGAAGTTAGCGGCTACACCTTC	CSARRREVSGYTF
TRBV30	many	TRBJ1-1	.	TGTGCCTGGAGTACCGCCGGGACCGTTGAAGCTTTCTTT	CAWSTAGTVEAFF
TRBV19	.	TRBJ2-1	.	TGTGCCAGTAGTCTGGGGGCAATCGGGGAGGAGCAGTTCTTC	CASSLGAIGEEQFF
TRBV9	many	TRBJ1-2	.	TGTGCCAGCAGCGCCCATTTACAGGGCGTTCCCCTTCAAGGCTACACCTTC	CASSAHLQGVPLQGYTF
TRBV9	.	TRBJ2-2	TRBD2	TGTGCCAGCAGCGCACTAACTAGCGGGAGGGCCGCCGGAGAGCTGTTTTTT	CASSALTSGRAAGELFF
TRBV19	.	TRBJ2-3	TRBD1	TGTGCCAGTAGCGCAACACAGGGGGCCCATACGCAGTATTTT	CASSATQGAHTQYF
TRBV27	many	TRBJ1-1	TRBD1	TGTGCCAGCAGTTTATCGGACAGGGGGCACACTGAAGCTTTCTTT	CASSLSDRGHTEAFF
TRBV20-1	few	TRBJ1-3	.	TGCAGTGCTCAAAGCGGGACACCGCATCACTCTGGAAACACCATATATTTT	CSAQSGTPHHSGNTIYF
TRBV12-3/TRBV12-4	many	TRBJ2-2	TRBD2	TGTGCCAGCATTAGCGGGATTGGCACCGGGGAGCTGTTTTTT	CASISGIGTGELFF
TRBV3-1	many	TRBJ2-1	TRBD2	TGTGCCAGCAGCCAAGTTGCTAGCGGTTACAATGAGCAGTTCTTC	CASSQVASGYNEQFF
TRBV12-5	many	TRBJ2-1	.	TGTGCTTGTAAGGGACCCAATCTTAATGAGCAGTTCTTC	CACKGPNLNEQFF
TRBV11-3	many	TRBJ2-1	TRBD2	TGTGCCAGCAGCTCAATAGCGGGAGGGCGGAATGAGCAGTTCTTC	CASSSIAGGRNEQFF
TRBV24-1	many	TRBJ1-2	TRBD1	TGTGCCACCAGTGACTACACAGGGGGAGGCTACACCTTC	CATSDYTGGGYTF
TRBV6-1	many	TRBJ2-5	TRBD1	TGTGCCAGCAGTCCCACCTATCTCCTGACAGGGAGAGGAGAGACCCAGTACTTC	CASSPTYLLTGRGETQYF
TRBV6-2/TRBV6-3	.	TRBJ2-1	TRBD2	TGTGCCAGCAGACGTTTGGGACTAGCGGGAGTCTTCACCTACAATGAGCAGTTCTTC	CASRRLGLAGVFTYNEQFF
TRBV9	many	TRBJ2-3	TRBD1	TGTGCCAGCAGCGTCGACAGGGGCCGCACAGATACGCAGTATTTT	CASSVDRGRTDTQYF
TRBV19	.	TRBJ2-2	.	TGTGCCTCATTAGGGCGGACGAACACCGGGGAGCTGTTTTTT	CASLGRTNTGELFF
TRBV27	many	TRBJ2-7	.	TGTGCCAGCAGCGCAGGGCTATCCTACGAGCAGTACTTC	CASSAGLSYEQYF
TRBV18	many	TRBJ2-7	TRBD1	TGTGCCAGCTCACCCGGACAGGGCGGTTTCGAGCAGTACTTC	CASSPGQGGFEQYF
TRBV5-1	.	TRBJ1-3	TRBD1	TGCGCCAGCATCGACAGGGACGCCAACACCATATATTTT	CASIDRDANTIYF
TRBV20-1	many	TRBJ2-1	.	TGCAGTGCTAGGAACTCCCTTAGCTCCTACAATGAGCAGTTCTTC	CSARNSLSSYNEQFF
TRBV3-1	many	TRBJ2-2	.	TGTGCCAGCAGCCAAAATTCCCCCGGGGAGCTGTTTTTT	CASSQNSPGELFF
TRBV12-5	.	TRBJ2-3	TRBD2	TGTGCTAGTGGTTCCGGCTTTCTAGCGGGAGCGACCGATACGCAGTATTTT	CASGSGFLAGATDTQYF
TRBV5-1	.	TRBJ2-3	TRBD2	TGCGCCAGCAGTTTCGGGGCGGGAGGAGGCACAGATACGCAGTATTTT	CASSFGAGGGTDTQYF
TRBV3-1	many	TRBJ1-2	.	TGTGCCAGCAGCCAACCGCTACACTATGGCTACACCTTC	CASSQPLHYGYTF
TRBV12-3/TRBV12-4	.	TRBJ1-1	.	TGTGCCAGCAGTTACAGGGCCGGGGGGACTGAAGCTTTCTTT	CASSYRAGGTEAFF
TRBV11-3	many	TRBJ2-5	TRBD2	TGTGCCAGCAGCTTACGAGCGGGAGGGCCGAAAGAGACCCAGTACTTC	CASSLRAGGPKETQYF
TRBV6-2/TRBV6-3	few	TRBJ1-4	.	TGTGCCAGCGTTTCGGGGGGTAATGAAAAACTGTTTTTT	CASVSGGNEKLFF
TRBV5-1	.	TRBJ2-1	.	TGCGCCAGCAGCTTGGGCTACCTCCGGGACACCACCTACAATGAGCAGTTCTTC	CASSLGYLRDTTYNEQFF
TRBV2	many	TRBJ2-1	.	TGTGCCAGCAGTCCCCTCAACGGGGGTGAGCAGTTCTTC	CASSPLNGGEQFF